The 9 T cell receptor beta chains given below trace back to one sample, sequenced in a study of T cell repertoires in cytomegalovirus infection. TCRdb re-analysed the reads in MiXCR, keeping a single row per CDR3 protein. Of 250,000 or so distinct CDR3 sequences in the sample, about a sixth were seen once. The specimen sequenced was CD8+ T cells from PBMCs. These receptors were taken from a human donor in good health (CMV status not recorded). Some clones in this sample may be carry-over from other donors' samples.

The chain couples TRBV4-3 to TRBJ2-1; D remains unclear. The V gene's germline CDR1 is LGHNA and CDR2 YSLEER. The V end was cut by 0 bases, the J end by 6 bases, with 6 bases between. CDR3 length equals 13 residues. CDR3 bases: TGCGCCAGCAGCCAAGATAGGTCCAATGAGCAGTTCTTC. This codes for CASSQDRSNEQFF.

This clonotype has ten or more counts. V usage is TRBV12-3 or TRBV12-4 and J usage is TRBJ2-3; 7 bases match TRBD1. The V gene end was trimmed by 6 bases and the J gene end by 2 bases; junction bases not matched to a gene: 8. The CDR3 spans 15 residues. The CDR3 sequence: CASRTGQHPTDTQYF. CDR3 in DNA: TGTGCCAGCAGAACGGGACAGCACCCCACAGATACGCAGTATTTT.

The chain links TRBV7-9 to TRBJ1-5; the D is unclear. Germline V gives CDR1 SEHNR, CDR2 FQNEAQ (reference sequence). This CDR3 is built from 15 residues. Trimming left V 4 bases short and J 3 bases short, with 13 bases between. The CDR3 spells CASSSNRATNQPQHF. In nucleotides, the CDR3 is TGTGCCAGCAGCTCAAACCGGGCCACCAATCAGCCCCAGCATTTT. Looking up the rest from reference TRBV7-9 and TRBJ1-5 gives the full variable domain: DTGVSQNPRHKITKRGQNVTFRCDPISEHNRLYWYRQTLGQGPEFLTYFQNEAQLEKSRLLSDRFSAERPKGSFSTLEIQRTEQGDSAMYLCASSSNRATNQPQHFGDGTRLSIL.

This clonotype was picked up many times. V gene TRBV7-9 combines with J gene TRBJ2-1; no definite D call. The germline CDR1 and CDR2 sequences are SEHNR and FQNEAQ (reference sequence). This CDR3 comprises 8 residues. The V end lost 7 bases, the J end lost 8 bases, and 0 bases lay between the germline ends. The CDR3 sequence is CASNEQFF. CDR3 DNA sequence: TGTGCCAGCAATGAGCAGTTCTTC.

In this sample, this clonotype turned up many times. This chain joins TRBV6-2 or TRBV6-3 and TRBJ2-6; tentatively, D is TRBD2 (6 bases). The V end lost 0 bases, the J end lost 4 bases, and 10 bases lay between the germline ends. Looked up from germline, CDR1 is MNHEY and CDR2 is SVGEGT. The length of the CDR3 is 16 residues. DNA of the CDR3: TGTGCCAGCAGTTACTCGGGGGGTACCGGGGCCAACGTCCTGACTTTC. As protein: CASSYSGGTGANVLTF.

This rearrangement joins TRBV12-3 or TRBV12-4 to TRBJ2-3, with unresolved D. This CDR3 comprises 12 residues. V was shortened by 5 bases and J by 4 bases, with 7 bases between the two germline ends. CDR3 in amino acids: CASSPVPDTQYF. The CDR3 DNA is TGTGCCAGCAGTCCGGTACCAGATACGCAGTATTTT.

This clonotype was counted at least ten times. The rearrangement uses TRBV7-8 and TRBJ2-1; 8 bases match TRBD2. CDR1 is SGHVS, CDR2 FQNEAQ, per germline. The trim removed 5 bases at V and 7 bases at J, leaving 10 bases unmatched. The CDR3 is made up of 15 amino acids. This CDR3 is CASSRGGPEPNEQFF. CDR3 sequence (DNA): TGTGCCAGCAGCCGGGGGGGTCCTGAGCCAAATGAGCAGTTCTTC.

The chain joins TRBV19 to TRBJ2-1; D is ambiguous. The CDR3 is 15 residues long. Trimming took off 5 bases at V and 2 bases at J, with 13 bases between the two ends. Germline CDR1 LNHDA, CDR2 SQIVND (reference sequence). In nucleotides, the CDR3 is TGTGCCAGTAGTCCAGTTTTTAGTGCCTACAATGAGCAGTTCTTC. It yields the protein CASSPVFSAYNEQFF.

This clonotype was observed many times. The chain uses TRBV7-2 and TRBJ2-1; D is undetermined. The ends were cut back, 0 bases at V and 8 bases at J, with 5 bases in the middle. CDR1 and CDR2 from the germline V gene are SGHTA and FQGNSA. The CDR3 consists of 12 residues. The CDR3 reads CASSLAWHEQFF. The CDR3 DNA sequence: TGTGCCAGCAGCTTAGCGTGGCATGAGCAGTTCTTC.